This T cell receptor (beta chain) comes out of a study of shared clonotypes between healthy human individuals. Investigators divided CD4+ cells into CD45RA+ naive and CD45RA-negative memory subsets. The study, taken as a whole, reports: The generation probabilities recorded for non-shared clonotypes fell below those of clonotypes shared by all four donors. Generally, naive subsets came out with larger estimated richness than memory subsets.

This clone was recorded a few times. Its antigen remains unidentified. V was shortened by 1 base and J by 0 bases, with 15 bases between the two germline ends. The CDR3 consists of 17 residues. Germline assignment: CDR1 PRHDT and CDR2 FYEKMQ (reference sequence). TCRdb's copy holds only in-frame clones and misses some; the assay was immunoSEQ multiplex PCR. The sample holds under 750,000 clones, around 70% seen once. The sequence came from a woman in her 30s in good health. The chain couples TRBV13 to TRBJ1-1, with D hard to call. The sample consisted of memory CD4+ T cells sorted from blood. The subset is: CD45RA-negative fraction. CDR3 protein: CASSLVSGIGMNTEAFF. CDR3 bases: TGTGCCAGCAGCTTAGTTTCGGGGATTGGCATGAACACTGAAGCTTTCTTT.